The clone carrying this TCR beta chain was seen a handful of times. Its antigen is unidentified. There are 15 residues in the CDR3. V was pared by 6 bases and J by 4 bases, with 9 bases of the junction left unmatched. Germline V gives CDR1 SGHTA, CDR2 FQGNSA. TCRdb called the 5' RACE reads again in MiXCR, with one record for every CDR3 protein. The table has roughly 45,000 distinct CDR3 sequences, around 23% seen once. The sorted Tregs were CD4+CD25+CD127-/low cells. Study observations and caveats: Greatest tumor Treg TCR overlap was with tumor naive CD4+ cells. Whole repertoires were not studied in the larger cohort, only one V-J beta rearrangement. The TCR gene usage of tumor memory CD4+ T cells clustered together with blood and lymph node memory CD4+ cells and with lymph node naive CD4+ cells.

The TCR sequence derives from a female donor with breast cancer. The sample comprised Tregs sorted from a lymph node. The chain uses TRBV7-2 and TRBJ2-7; TRBD1 aligns across 10 bases. DNA for the CDR3: TGTGCCAGCAGTTCAGTGGGGGGACAGGGGTACGAGCAGTACTTC. It specifies CASSSVGGQGYEQYF.